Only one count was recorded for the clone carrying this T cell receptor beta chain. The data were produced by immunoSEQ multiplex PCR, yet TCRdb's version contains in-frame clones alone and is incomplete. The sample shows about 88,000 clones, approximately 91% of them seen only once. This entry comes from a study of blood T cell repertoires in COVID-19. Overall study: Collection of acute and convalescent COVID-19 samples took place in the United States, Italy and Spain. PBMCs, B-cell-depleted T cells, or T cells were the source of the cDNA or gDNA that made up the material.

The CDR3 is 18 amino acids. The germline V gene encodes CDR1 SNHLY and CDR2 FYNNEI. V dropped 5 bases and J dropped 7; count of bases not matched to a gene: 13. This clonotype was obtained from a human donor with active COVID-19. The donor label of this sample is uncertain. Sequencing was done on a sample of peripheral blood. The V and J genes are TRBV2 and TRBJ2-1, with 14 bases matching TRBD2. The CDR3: CASSKSSRTSGGKNEQFF. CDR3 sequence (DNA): TGTGCCAGCAGTAAATCTTCCCGGACTAGCGGGGGGAAAAATGAGCAGTTCTTC.